The 2 T cell receptor beta chains below were found in one sample sequenced in a study of T cells in Graves' hyperthyroidism and ophthalmopathy. Amplified regions were TCR beta CDR3 sequences from RNA transcripts. First-round RT-PCR with HTBI primers amplified the TCR CDR3 region. TCRdb re-analysed the multiplex PCR reads in MiXCR, keeping a single row per CDR3 protein. The data hold around 720,000 distinct CDR3 sequences, with 35% observed a single time. Sequencing was done on a sample of blood. These receptors all come from a middle-aged woman with Graves' hyperthyroidism.

The chain employs TRBV12-3 or TRBV12-4 and TRBJ2-5; 10 positions agree with TRBD1. The CDR3 has 15 residues. V lost 6 bases, J lost 5 bases, and 9 bases stayed unmatched. This CDR3 is CASRSWTGGGETQYF. CDR3 sequence (DNA): TGTGCCAGCAGATCTTGGACAGGGGGAGGCGAGACCCAGTACTTC.

The chain recombines TRBV7-9 with TRBJ2-5, with TRBD2 matching over 8 bases. The CDR3 sequence is 16 residues long. With V trimmed by 4 bases and J by 9 bases, 16 bases remained unmatched. Germline CDR1 and CDR2: SEHNR and FQNEAQ (reference sequence). In nucleotides, the CDR3 is TGTGCCAGCAGCTCGGTTGCGGGGGGCGGTAATCAGCCCCAGTACTTC. It codes for CASSSVAGGGNQPQYF.